Presented here are 17 T cell receptor beta chains from one specimen sequenced in a study of shared clonotypes between healthy human individuals. TCRdb keeps only in-frame clones here, not all; method: immunoSEQ multiplex PCR. The table shows 1.4 million to 1.5 million clones, with more than 95% occurring only once. The sample consisted of naive CD4+ T cells sorted from blood. Subset: CD45RA+ positively selected. The receptors here all came from a man younger than 45 in good health.

The chain combines TRBV28 with TRBJ1-2; a possible D gene is TRBD1 (5 bases). This CDR3 spans 11 amino acids. Per the germline V gene, CDR1 is MDHEN and CDR2 is SYDVKM. V dropped 6 bases and J dropped 5 bases, with 7 bases sitting between them. The CDR3 is CASRRQYGYTF. The CDR3 bases are TGTGCCAGCAGACGACAGTATGGCTACACCTTC.

The V call is TRBV6-5, the J call TRBJ2-1; TRBD2 matches at 8 bases. The CDR3 length is 15 residues. Germline values: CDR1 MNHEY, CDR2 SVGAGI. V lost 5 bases to trimming and J lost 4 bases; unmatched junction nucleotides: 7. The CDR3 protein is CASSILQRGYNEQFF. The CDR3 region has the DNA TGTGCCAGCAGTATACTTCAGCGGGGGTACAATGAGCAGTTCTTC.

The chain combines TRBV19 with TRBJ2-7; 11 bases map to TRBD2. The V segment lost 9 bases and the J segment 2 bases; nucleotides outside the gene matches: 6. This CDR3 region has 14 residues. The germline CDR1 and CDR2 sequences are LNHDA and SQIVND (reference sequence). CDR3 nucleotides: TGTGCCAGCTCCGGGACTAGCGGTACCTACGAGCAGTACTTC. It specifies CASSGTSGTYEQYF.

The chain recombines TRBV19 with TRBJ1-1; 10 bases fit TRBD1. This CDR3 has 18 amino acids. V was clipped by 6 bases and J by 1 base; unmatched bases: 14. The germline CDR1 and CDR2 sequences are LNHDA and SQIVND (reference sequence). The CDR3 loop is CASSRSDRGRPRNTEAFF. The DNA for the CDR3 is TGTGCCAGTAGCAGGTCCGACAGGGGGCGCCCCCGGAACACTGAAGCTTTCTTT. Full variable domain (outside the CDR3, taken from reference TRBV19 and TRBJ1-1): DGGITQSPKYLFRKEGQNVTLSCEQNLNHDAMYWYRQDPGQGLRLIYYSQIVNDFQKGDIAEGYSVSREKKESFPLTVTSAQKNPTAFYLCASSRSDRGRPRNTEAFFGQGTRLTVV.

The chain joins TRBV11-2 to TRBJ1-3, with D maybe TRBD1 (5 bases). Germline V gives CDR1 SGHAT, CDR2 FQNNGV. With 4 bases removed from V and 4 bases from J, the gap between germline ends came to 14 bases. The CDR3 sequence is 15 residues long. The CDR3 DNA is TGTGCCAGCAGCTACACGGGACGGGGAGGAAACACCATATATTTT. It encodes CASSYTGRGGNTIYF.

The genes are TRBV4-3 and TRBJ1-2; unclear D gene. V was clipped by 0 bases and J by 2 bases, with 4 bases between them. The CDR3 consists of 13 residues. Germline assignment: CDR1 LGHNA and CDR2 YSLEER. The CDR3: CASSQELNYGYTF. CDR3 DNA: TGCGCCAGCAGCCAAGAGTTGAACTATGGCTACACCTTC.

V is TRBV19 and J is TRBJ1-5; TRBD1 matches 11 bases. Germline V CDR1 and CDR2: LNHDA, SQIVND (reference sequence). Losses at the gene ends were 5 bases for V and 4 bases for J; bases not matched to a gene: 4. This CDR3 comprises 15 residues. The CDR3 spells CASSAGTGGNQPQHF. As DNA, the CDR3 is TGTGCCAGTAGTGCTGGGACAGGGGGTAATCAGCCCCAGCATTTT.

The V call is TRBV19, the J call TRBJ2-7, with a possible D match to TRBD1 (5 bases). The CDR3 totals 13 residues. Germline V gene data show CDR1 as LNHDA and CDR2 as SQIVND (reference sequence). The V gene lost 6 bases and the J gene lost 6 bases, with 15 bases spanning the gap. The CDR3 protein is CASRDGARSEQYF. In DNA, the CDR3 is TGTGCCAGTAGAGATGGGGCGAGAAGCGAGCAGTACTTC.

The CDR3 loop is CASSASLGASYEQYF. The CDR3 DNA reads TGTGCCAGCAGCGCATCGCTGGGAGCGTCCTACGAGCAGTACTTC. The chain is built from TRBV5-4 and TRBJ2-7; a weak D match, TRBD2 (5 bases). This CDR3 region has 15 residues. Germline loops: CDR1 SGHNT, CDR2 YYREEE (reference sequence). V was clipped by 4 bases and J by 1 base, with 15 bases between them. Full variable domain (rest looked up from reference TRBV5-4 and TRBJ2-7): ETGVTQSPTHLIKTRGQQVTLRCSSQSGHNTVSWYQQALGQGPQFIFQYYREEENGRGNFPPRFSGLQFPNYSSELNVNALELDDSALYLCASSASLGASYEQYFGPGTRLTVT.

The V call is TRBV30, the J call TRBJ2-1; D uncertain. Germline V lookup: CDR1 GTSNPN, CDR2 SVGIG (reference sequence). CDR3 length equals 12 residues. The V end lost 5 bases, the J end lost 3 bases, and 8 bases lay between the germline ends. This chain's CDR3 is CAWGMSYNEQFF. For the CDR3, the DNA is TGTGCCTGGGGTATGAGCTACAATGAGCAGTTCTTC.

The chain has TRBV2 and TRBJ2-1; TRBD1 might be the D (5 bases). This CDR3 contains 14 residues. Trimming took off 8 bases at V and 0 bases at J, with 11 bases between the two ends. Germline V lookup: CDR1 SNHLY, CDR2 FYNNEI. CDR3 nucleotides: TGTGCCAGCGGGGCTGACCGCTCCTACAATGAGCAGTTCTTC. Translating gives CASGADRSYNEQFF.

The V gene is TRBV15, the J gene TRBJ1-2, with a weak D call TRBD1 (5 bases). CDR1 LNHNV and CDR2 YYDKDF come from the germline V gene (reference sequence). CDR3 length equals 15 residues. V lost 5 bases, J lost 8 bases, and 21 bases lay in between. CDR3 in DNA: TGTGCCACCAGCCCCCAGGCGCCGGGACTGAAGGGCTACACCTTC. Translating it yields CATSPQAPGLKGYTF.

V usage is TRBV7-9 and J usage is TRBJ2-2; 11 bases map to TRBD2. CDR3 length: 17 residues. The ends lost 5 bases at V and 7 bases at J; junction bases unmatched: 12. In germline, CDR1 is SEHNR, CDR2 FQNEAQ (reference sequence). CDR3 region: CASSEKLAGVPIGELFF. DNA of the CDR3: TGTGCCAGCAGCGAGAAACTAGCGGGAGTTCCTATCGGGGAGCTGTTTTTT.

J is TRBJ2-3 and V is TRBV5-4; TRBD2 is a possible D gene (6 bases). CDR1 and CDR2 from the germline V gene are SGHNT and YYREEE (reference sequence). The CDR3 has 15 amino acids. V lost 4 bases to trimming and J lost 0 bases, with 12 bases between them. CDR3 loop: CASSLTGTSTDTQYF. In DNA, the CDR3 is TGTGCCAGCAGCCTTACCGGGACTAGCACAGATACGCAGTATTTT.

The chain is built from TRBV18 and TRBJ1-2; 8 bases map to TRBD1. Germline V gene sequence: CDR1 KGHSH, CDR2 LQKENI. CDR3 size: 15 residues. J gave up 0 bases and V 4 bases, and 4 bases lay outside the gene matches. CDR3 DNA: TGTGCCAGCTCACGAGACAGGGGAGCTAACTATGGCTACACCTTC. Protein product: CASSRDRGANYGYTF.

A single count supports this clone. This chain joins TRBV7-2 and TRBJ2-3, with D unresolved. The CDR3 spans 12 residues. Trimming stripped 6 bases from V and 7 bases from J, with 11 bases between. CDR1 is SGHTA and CDR2 is FQGNSA in the germline V gene. As DNA, the CDR3 is TGTGCCAGCAGGCTGCTGGGTAATACGCAGTATTTT. Residues: CASRLLGNTQYF.

V is TRBV6-1 and J is TRBJ2-7, with D possibly TRBD2 on 5 matching bases. V lost 5 bases to trimming and J lost 7 bases, with 15 bases between them. The CDR3 sequence is 13 residues long. Germline-derived CDR1 and CDR2 are MNHNS and SASEGT. CDR3 sequence (DNA): TGTGCCAGCAGTCATTCGGGGTCGAGAGAGCAGTACTTC. Its translation is CASSHSGSREQYF.